The sample holds many counts of the clone carrying this T cell receptor (beta chain). Its antigen is unidentified. V lost 5 bases to trimming and J lost 4 bases, with 12 bases between them. From germline, CDR1 is SGHRS and CDR2 YFSETQ. CDR3 length: 14 residues. This sample is drawn from a study of breast tumors, draining lymph nodes, adjacent tissues. Study results and caveats: Tumor TCR diversity was below lymph nodes but above nontumor tissue.

TCRdb independently ran MiXCR on the multiplex PCR reads; one entry per CDR3 protein. The sample includes 140,000 or so distinct CDR3 sequences, 30% to 35% of them seen just once. Breast cancer patients provided tissue from their axillary draining lymph nodes. The rearrangement joins TRBV5-1 to TRBJ1-4; D remains unclear. The receptor was isolated from a female donor with breast cancer. Some clones in this sample may be carry-over from other donors' samples. The material sequenced was axillary lymph node tissue. The CDR3 nucleotides are TGCGCCAGCAGGTCCGGACCGATTAATGAAAAACTGTTTTTT. Amino acids: CASRSGPINEKLFF.